Given below is one T cell receptor beta chain in context. As a fraction of the sample, this clone is medium-sized (0.01 to 0.1%). The antigen this receptor binds is unknown. The sample holds no much larger clone one base away, and base qualities are not on file. The cohort comprised under 700 healthy bone marrow donors. At the time of sampling, every cohort member was nominally healthy, though immune exposures that went unrecorded were likely present. Of the approximately 700 cohort members, roughly 300 had positive CMV serostatus and roughly 350 had negative CMV serostatus, and CMV serostatus was not recorded for the donor. Every donor gave a peripheral blood sample, and the peripheral blood mononuclear cells from that sample were used for TCR beta sequencing. Genomic DNA was extracted from the blood cell samples with the Qiagen DNeasy Blood Extraction Kit. The data stem from a study of cytomegalovirus exposure and HLA in healthy donors (TCRdb year 2017). At the level of the whole study: An earlier analysis of 587 of the donors reported under 300 Gb of sequence data and about 120 million unique TCR beta sequences obtained from roughly 180 million T cells. An early release covering 500 to 750 HLA-typed donors comprised about 300 gigabases of sequencing data and approximately 85 million unique TCR sequences. Of the 398 genotyped donors, approximately 80% fell in the genetic ancestry cluster associated with self-reported Caucasian donors. The aim of the study was to test whether cataloging public T cell receptors could identify signatures of past pathogen exposure. The study profiled the T cell repertoires of 500 to 800 subjects by immunosequencing and related them to cytomegalovirus serostatus. Along with the roughly 710-subject first cohort, a separate validation cohort of over 90 different subjects was used. High-throughput TCR immunosequencing, statistical association of individual TCRs with disease status, and machine learning were combined to predict cytomegalovirus infection status. A later analysis re-examined previously published TCR beta repertoires from roughly 650 donors and added high-resolution HLA genotyping to investigate patterns of TCR occurrence. In the later analysis, no new phenotypic data were used to find candidate immune exposures; instead, reliance was placed on TCR beta sequences and their occurrence across donors. To decide whether each TCR beta V gene segment behaved as functional or pseudogenic, an earlier analysis of over 500 of the donors relied on high-throughput TCR beta sequencing. Donor age, sex, ethnicity and CMV serostatus were compiled together with the repertoire data. A later genetic analysis took genome-wide SNP genotypes for about three fifths of the roughly 700 donors and used that subset as a discovery cohort. Every repertoire in the discovery cohort had been generated on one and the same sequencing platform. Class I and class II HLA loci were covered by the typing at four-digit resolution. The number of typed donors differed by locus: about 629-630 for A, B, C, DRB1 and DQB1; some 500 for DQA1; 606 for DPA1; and 400 to 480 for DPB1. Several DR-DQ haplotypes were handled as single units for association and clustering because linkage in the cohort was strong. Across 398 genotyped donors of the cohort, an average of about 200,000 unique TCR beta nucleotide sequences per donor were sequenced, and about a sixth of those sequences were non-productive.

The library was prepared using the immunoSEQ multiplex PCR assay. For the multiplex PCR, a mixture combining 60 forward primers for TCR Vbeta segments and 13 reverse primers for TCR Jbeta segments was used. The CDR3 region of rearranged TCR beta genes was amplified from genomic DNA by a multiplex PCR assay. The amplified TCR beta libraries were sequenced on the Illumina HiSeq System as 87-base-pair reads. For the original study's pipeline: Across the 670 or so repertoires, a later analysis counted 60 million to 90 million unique TCR beta chains, around 11 million of which were shared by at least two donors. A nearest-neighbor algorithm error-corrected the raw reads and collapsed the reads into unique sequences, merging closely related sequences to remove PCR and sequencing errors. V, D and J gene segments were assigned by aligning CDR3 sequences to IMGT reference sequences. For a sequence to be retained, at least a six-nucleotide match to both a V gene segment and a J gene segment was required. Rearrangements were called productive when the CDR3 lacked stop codons and stayed in frame with V and J; all others were non-productive. CDR3 was defined according to IMGT convention as the region running from the second conserved V-encoded cysteine to the conserved J-encoded phenylalanine. Sequences without an unambiguous match to a single V gene segment were excluded from the earlier analysis of 450 to 750 of the donors. An earlier analysis of a few hundred of the donors called V segments functional above 56.7% productive rearrangements and segregating when the between-donor standard deviation exceeded 5%. A statistical classification framework was built to diagnose cytomegalovirus status from the catalog of TCR beta chain sequences. A later analysis assigned V and J genes by comparing TCR nucleotide sequences with IMGT/GENE-DB human TR gene sequences. Using the TCRdist pipeline, a later analysis assigned CDR3 sequences along with most-parsimonious VDJ recombination scenarios. In a later analysis, every TCR beta chain was defined by the combination of its CDR3 amino acid sequence and its V-gene family, and reads without a unique V-gene family were dropped. To address suspected cross-contamination and a sequencing artifact, a later analysis removed roughly 580 highly shared, low-generation-probability nucleotide sequences. For each public chain, a later analysis derived a clonal expansion index from normalized ranks of inferred template counts within each repertoire. Generation probabilities in a later analysis came from a VDJ recombination model fitted to out-of-frame rearrangements, and those results were checked against IGoR. In a later analysis, hypergeometric tests were used to score TCR-TCR, TCR-HLA and TCR-CMV co-occurrence, with a repertoire-size bias correction applied to TCR pairs. A later analysis estimated false discovery rates by permuting HLA or CMV assignments 20 times. In a later analysis, co-occurring TCRs were grouped using DBSCAN, with TCRdist sequence similarity added in when clustering inside HLA-allele-positive subsets. Repertoires with fewer than 30,000 or more than 120,000 public chains, plus five repertoires with anomalous nucleotide sharing, were excluded from co-occurrence clustering. TCRdb holds this immuneACCESS table with in-frame rearrangements only. Some clones are missing; in checked studies, unresolved V genes explain under half, and the rest has no known cause. V and J calls and clone size are copied from that table; D and trimming were computed from the DNA. The sample has 150,000 to 200,000 clones on record, about 69% of them singletons. 2% to 2.5% of the sample goes to the ten largest clones.

Spanning cysteine to phenylalanine, the CDR3 consists of 17 amino acids. Left in the record is the CDR3 DNA by itself, 51 bases read in frame from the first base. Trimming leaves V shorter by 5 bases and J shorter by 5 bases, with the junction holding 10 bases beyond the gene matches. CDR1 and CDR2, per the germline V gene, are SGHVS and FNYEAQ. The paper's findings and limits, for the study overall: Strong co-occurrence of HLA alleles, especially DR and DQ, made assigning TCR associations to individual alleles difficult. HLA typing was unavailable for some donors at each locus, so association tests used only the typed subset. The classifier was reported to diagnose cytomegalovirus status with high specificity and sensitivity in both the original and validation cohorts. In an earlier analysis of some 540 of the donors, most TCR beta V segments appeared in productive rearrangements about 87% or about 30% of the time, broadly matching IMGT annotations. V-gene and J-gene trimming of TCR beta chains was associated with a missense DCLRE1C variant in a later genetic analysis, and the association was replicated in an independent cohort. Most TCR sequences were seen in very few donors, while some public TCRs were found in many individuals. Over 15 rarely observed V segments, including chromosome 9 orphons, were excluded from the earlier analysis of some 590 of the donors because counts were too low. A later analysis found that most CMV-associated TCR beta chains appeared HLA-restricted, with HLA associations seemingly driven largely by CMV exposure. Presence/absence analyses assumed roughly uniform sequencing depth across donors, an assumption that may not hold. The authors suggested that the approach could potentially be generalized to other disease states and immunological phenotypes. According to a later analysis, parvovirus B19, influenza, CMV and Epstein-Barr virus appeared linked to several top co-occurrence clusters. Specific HLA alleles were associated with 16,951 TCR beta sequences at a false discovery rate of 0.05 in a later analysis. Correlated functional status among segregating V segments might reflect linkage disequilibrium, but an unknown experimental factor could not be ruled out. A later analysis found that HLA-associated TCR beta chains were more clonally expanded and had lower generation probabilities than equally common non-associated chains. A later analysis found that TCR association rates varied across HLA loci, with DRB1 alleles showing the most associated TCRs and HLA-C alleles the fewest. CMV serostatus was the only immune exposure information available for the cohort. A total of 150 to 200 TCR beta chains were listed by the study as associated with cytomegalovirus. In a later genetic analysis, fewer N-insertions in productive TCRs were reported among donors in an Asian-associated ancestry cluster than the roughly 700-donor mean. A group of highly shared sequence variants was considered likely to be a technical artifact of the sequencing pipeline. Some IMGT-functional V segments, including TRBV6-2 and TRBV6-3, could not be told apart with the 87-base-pair reads, so those segments were excluded. A further reported finding was that TCR beta sequences accurately predicted the HLA-A and HLA-B alleles for most subjects in the first cohort. The cohort was sequenced for TCR beta chains only, and without alpha or paired-chain data the features that could be detected were limited. Three of the identified cytomegalovirus-associated TCR beta chains were confirmed in vitro to be specific for cytomegalovirus antigens.

This sequence uses TRBV7-6 and TRBJ2-5, with TRBD2 matching 14 junction bases. Sequenced material: PBMCs. This sequence was found in a human donor in good health. The CDR3 corresponds to CASSPRLAGGPYETQYF. DNA sequence: TGTGCCAGCAGCCCGCGACTAGCGGGGGGGCCATATGAGACCCAGTACTTC.